What follows are 6 T cell receptor beta chains derived from one specimen sequenced in a study of blood T cell repertoires in COVID-19 (dated by TCRdb to between 2020 and 2021). The library was produced with the immunoSEQ multiplex PCR assay. TCRdb obtained this table from immuneACCESS and retained in-frame rearrangements with V and J assigned. These tables miss some clones; where compared with another copy, unresolved V genes account for less than half of the shortfall, and the remainder is unexplained. The sample table lists about 260,000 clones, around 89% of them with a count of one. Of the sample, 3.5% to 4.5% is held by the ten largest clones. Sequencing used peripheral blood. All receptors derive from a man aged 55 to 70 who had recovered from COVID-19.

J is TRBJ2-5 and V is TRBV28; 9 nucleotides line up with TRBD1. The CDR3 covers 14 residues. Germline loops: CDR1 MDHEN, CDR2 SYDVKM. V gave up 5 bases and J gave up 5 bases; unmatched junction bases: 6. CDR3 region: CASSLDRGGETQYF. DNA for the CDR3: TGTGCCAGCAGTCTGGACAGGGGAGGCGAGACCCAGTACTTC.

This chain uses TRBV18 with TRBJ2-1, with 16 bases fitting TRBD2. V was pared by 3 bases and J by 9 bases, with 8 bases of the junction left unmatched. Per germline, CDR1 KGHSH and CDR2 LQKENI. This CDR3 is 17 amino acids long. The CDR3 DNA sequence: TGTGCCAGCTCACCCGGGACTAGCGGGGGGGCGGCGGTTGAGCAGTTCTTC. Amino acid sequence: CASSPGTSGGAAVEQFF.

The chain carries TRBV3-1 (or the pseudogene TRBV3-2) and TRBJ2-5; TRBD2 matches 10 bases. CDR1 LGHDT and CDR2 YNNKEL come from the germline V gene (reference sequence). The CDR3 length is 16 residues. J lost 3 bases, V lost 1 base, and 5 bases had no gene match. CDR3 in amino acids: CASSQAAGGREETQYF. The CDR3 DNA reads TGTGCCAGCAGCCAAGCAGCGGGGGGGCGGGAAGAGACCCAGTACTTC.

This CDR3 is CATTGELQETQYF. The CDR3 DNA reads as TGTGCCACTACCGGGGAGCTTCAAGAGACCCAGTACTTC. This chain links TRBV2 with TRBJ2-5, with D possibly matching TRBD2 (5 bases). Germline CDR1 and CDR2: SNHLY and FYNNEI. The germline V and J ends were trimmed by 10 bases and 2 bases, with 14 bases remaining between them. This CDR3 comprises 13 residues.

The V call is TRBV9, the J call TRBJ2-3, with 10 bases identical to TRBD2. This CDR3 contains 15 residues. Looked up from germline, CDR1 is SGDLS and CDR2 is YYNGEE. J was trimmed by 6 bases and V by 1 base; bases with no gene match: 5. CDR3 protein: CASSVLAGADDTQYF. The CDR3 coding sequence is TGTGCCAGCAGCGTACTAGCGGGGGCGGATGATACGCAGTATTTT.

The chain links TRBV19 to TRBJ1-5; TRBD1 aligns across 7 bases. The V gene's germline CDR1 is LNHDA and CDR2 SQIVND (reference sequence). After removal of 0 bases from V and 2 bases from J, the junction contained 1 base not matched to a gene. The CDR3 has 15 amino acids. Here the CDR3 reads CASSIDQGGNQPQHF. CDR3 DNA: TGTGCCAGTAGTATAGATCAGGGGGGCAATCAGCCCCAGCATTTT.